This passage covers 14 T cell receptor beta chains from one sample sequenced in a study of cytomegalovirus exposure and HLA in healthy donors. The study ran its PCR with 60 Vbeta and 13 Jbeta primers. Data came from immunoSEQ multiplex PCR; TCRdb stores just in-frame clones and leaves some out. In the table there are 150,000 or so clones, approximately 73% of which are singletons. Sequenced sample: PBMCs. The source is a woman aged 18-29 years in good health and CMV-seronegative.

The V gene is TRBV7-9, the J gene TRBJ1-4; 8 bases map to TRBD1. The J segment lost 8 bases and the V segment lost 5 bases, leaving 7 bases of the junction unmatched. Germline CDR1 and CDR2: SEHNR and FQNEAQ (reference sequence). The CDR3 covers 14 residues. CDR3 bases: TGTGCCAGCAGCCAAGGACAGGGAGGGGAAAAACTGTTTTTT. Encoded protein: CASSQGQGGEKLFF.

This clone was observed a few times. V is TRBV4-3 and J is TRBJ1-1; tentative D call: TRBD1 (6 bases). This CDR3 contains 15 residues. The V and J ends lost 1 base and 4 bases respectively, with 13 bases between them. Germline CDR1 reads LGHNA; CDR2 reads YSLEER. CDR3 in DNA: TGCGCCAGCAGCCAAGTGGGGGGGCTTGGCACTGAAGCTTTCTTT. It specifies CASSQVGGLGTEAFF.

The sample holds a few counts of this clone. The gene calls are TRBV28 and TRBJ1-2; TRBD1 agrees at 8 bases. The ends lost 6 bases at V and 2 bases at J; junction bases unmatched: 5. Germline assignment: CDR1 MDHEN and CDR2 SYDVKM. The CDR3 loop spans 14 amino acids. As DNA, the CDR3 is TGTGCCAGCAGACCGTGGACAGGGAACTATGGCTACACCTTC. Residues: CASRPWTGNYGYTF.

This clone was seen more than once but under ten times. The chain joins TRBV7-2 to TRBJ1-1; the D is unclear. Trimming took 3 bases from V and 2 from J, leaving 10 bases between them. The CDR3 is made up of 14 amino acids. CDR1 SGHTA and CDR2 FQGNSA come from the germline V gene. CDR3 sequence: CASSFELRNTEAFF. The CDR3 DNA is TGTGCCAGCAGCTTTGAACTCCGTAACACTGAAGCTTTCTTT.

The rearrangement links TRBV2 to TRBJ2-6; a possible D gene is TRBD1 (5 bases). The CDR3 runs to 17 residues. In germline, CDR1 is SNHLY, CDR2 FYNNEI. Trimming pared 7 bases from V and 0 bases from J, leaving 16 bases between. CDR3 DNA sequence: TGTGCCAGCATTGACCGGACACCGATCTCTGGGGCCAACGTCCTGACTTTC. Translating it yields CASIDRTPISGANVLTF.

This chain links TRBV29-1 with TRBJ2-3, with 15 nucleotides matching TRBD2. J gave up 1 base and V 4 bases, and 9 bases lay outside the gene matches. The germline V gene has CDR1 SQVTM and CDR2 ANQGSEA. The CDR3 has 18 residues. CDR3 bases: TGCAGCGTTGTAGGACTAGCGGGGGGGTTGGTGGGCACAGATACGCAGTATTTT. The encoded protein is CSVVGLAGGLVGTDTQYF.

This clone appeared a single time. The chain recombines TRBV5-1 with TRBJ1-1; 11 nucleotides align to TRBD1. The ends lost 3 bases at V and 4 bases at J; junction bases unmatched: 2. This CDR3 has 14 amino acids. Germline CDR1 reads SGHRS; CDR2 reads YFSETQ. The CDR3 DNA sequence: TGCGCCAGCAGCTGGGGGACAGGGGGCACTGAAGCTTTCTTT. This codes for CASSWGTGGTEAFF.

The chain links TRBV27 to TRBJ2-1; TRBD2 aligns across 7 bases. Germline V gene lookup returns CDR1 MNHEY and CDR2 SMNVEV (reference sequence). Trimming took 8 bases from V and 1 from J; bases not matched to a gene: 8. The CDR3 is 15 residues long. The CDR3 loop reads CASFASGASYNEQFF. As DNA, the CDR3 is TGTGCCAGCTTCGCTAGCGGTGCTTCCTACAATGAGCAGTTCTTC.

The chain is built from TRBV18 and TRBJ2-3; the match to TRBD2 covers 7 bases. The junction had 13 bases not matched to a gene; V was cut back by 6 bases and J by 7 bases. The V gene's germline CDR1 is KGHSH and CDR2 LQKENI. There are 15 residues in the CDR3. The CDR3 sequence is CASSADSGYGYTQYF. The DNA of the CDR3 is TGTGCCAGCTCTGCGGATAGCGGGTACGGCTATACGCAGTATTTT.

CDR3: CASSQDSPSAGRGTDTQYF. DNA for the CDR3: TGCGCCAGCAGCCAAGACTCCCCTAGCGCCGGTAGAGGCACAGATACGCAGTATTTT. This rearrangement joins TRBV4-3 to TRBJ2-3, with D perhaps matching TRBD2 (6 bases). Trimming left V 0 bases short and J 1 base short, with 20 bases between. Germline lookup yields CDR1 LGHNA and CDR2 YSLEER. This CDR3 spans 19 amino acids.

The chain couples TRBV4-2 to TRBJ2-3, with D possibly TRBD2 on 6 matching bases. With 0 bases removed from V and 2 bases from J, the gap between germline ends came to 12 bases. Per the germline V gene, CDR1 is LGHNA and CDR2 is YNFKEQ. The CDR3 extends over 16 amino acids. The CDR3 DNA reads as TGTGCCAGCAGCCAAGAAGGAGGAGGGGCCACAGATACGCAGTATTTT. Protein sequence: CASSQEGGGATDTQYF.

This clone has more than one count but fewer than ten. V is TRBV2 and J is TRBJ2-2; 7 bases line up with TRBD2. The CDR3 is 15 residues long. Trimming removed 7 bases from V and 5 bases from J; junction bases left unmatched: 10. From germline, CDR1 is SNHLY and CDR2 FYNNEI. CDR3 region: CASNQRGVRTGELFF. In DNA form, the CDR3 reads TGTGCCAGCAATCAGCGGGGCGTCAGGACCGGGGAGCTGTTTTTT.

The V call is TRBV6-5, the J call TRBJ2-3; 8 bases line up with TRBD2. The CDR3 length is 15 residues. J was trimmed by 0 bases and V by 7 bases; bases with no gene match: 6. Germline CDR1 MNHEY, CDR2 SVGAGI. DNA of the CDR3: TGTGCCAGCAAGATACCTAGCGGGAGCACAGATACGCAGTATTTT. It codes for CASKIPSGSTDTQYF.

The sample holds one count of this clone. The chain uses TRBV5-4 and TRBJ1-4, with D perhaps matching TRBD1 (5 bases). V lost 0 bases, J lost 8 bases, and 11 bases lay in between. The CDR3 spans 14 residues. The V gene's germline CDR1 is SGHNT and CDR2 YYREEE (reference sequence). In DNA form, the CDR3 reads TGTGCCAGCAGCTTGGAGGGGAGGGGAGAAAAACTGTTTTTT. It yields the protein CASSLEGRGEKLFF.